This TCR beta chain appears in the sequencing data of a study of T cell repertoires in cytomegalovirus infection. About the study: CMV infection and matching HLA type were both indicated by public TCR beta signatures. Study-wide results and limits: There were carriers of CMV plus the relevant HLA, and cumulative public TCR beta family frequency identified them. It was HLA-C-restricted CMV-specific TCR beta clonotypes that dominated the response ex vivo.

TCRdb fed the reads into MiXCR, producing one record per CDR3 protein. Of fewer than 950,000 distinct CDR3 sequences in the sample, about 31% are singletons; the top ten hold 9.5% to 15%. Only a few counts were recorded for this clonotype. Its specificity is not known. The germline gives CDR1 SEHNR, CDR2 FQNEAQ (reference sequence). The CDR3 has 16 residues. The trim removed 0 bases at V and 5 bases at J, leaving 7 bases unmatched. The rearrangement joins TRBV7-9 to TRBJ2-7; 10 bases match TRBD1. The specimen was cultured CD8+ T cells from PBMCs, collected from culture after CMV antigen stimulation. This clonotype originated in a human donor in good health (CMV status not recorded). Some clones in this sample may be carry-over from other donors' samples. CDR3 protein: CASSLAQGQGLDEQYF. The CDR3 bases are TGTGCCAGCAGCTTAGCCCAGGGACAGGGGTTAGACGAGCAGTACTTC. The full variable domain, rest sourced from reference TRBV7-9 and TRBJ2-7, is DTGVSQNPRHKITKRGQNVTFRCDPISEHNRLYWYRQTLGQGPEFLTYFQNEAQLEKSRLLSDRFSAERPKGSFSTLEIQRTEQGDSAMYLCASSLAQGQGLDEQYFGPGTRLTVT.